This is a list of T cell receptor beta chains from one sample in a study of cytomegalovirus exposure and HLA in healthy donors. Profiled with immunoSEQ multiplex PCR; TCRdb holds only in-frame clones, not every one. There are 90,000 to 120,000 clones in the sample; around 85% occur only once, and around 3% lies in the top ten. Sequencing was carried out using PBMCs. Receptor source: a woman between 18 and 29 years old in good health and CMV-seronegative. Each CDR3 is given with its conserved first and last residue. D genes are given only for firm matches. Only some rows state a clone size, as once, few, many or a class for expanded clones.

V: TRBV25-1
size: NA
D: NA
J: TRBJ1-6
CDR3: CASSEWGRRYNSPLHF
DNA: TGTGCCAGCAGTGAATGGGGCAGAAGGTATAATTCACCCCTCCACTTT

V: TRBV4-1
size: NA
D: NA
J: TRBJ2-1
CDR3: CASSHLRYNEQFF
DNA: TGCGCCAGCAGCCACTTGAGGTACAATGAGCAGTTCTTC

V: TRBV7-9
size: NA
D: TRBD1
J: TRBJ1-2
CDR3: CASVTGTRPYGYTF
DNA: TGTGCCAGCGTGACAGGGACGAGGCCCTATGGCTACACCTTC

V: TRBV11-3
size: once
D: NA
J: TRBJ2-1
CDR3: CASGDRGGSNEQFF
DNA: TGTGCCAGCGGCGACAGGGGAGGGAGCAATGAGCAGTTCTTC

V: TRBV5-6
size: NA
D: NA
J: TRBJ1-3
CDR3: CASSTGQQGNTIYF
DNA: TGTGCCAGCAGCACTGGACAGCAGGGAAACACCATATATTTT

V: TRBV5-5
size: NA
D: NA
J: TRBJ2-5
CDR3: CASSLYARETQYF
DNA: TGTGCCAGCAGCTTGTATGCGCGGGAGACCCAGTACTTC

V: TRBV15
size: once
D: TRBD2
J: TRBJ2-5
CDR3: CATSREWGEGETQYF
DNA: TGTGCCACCAGCAGAGAGTGGGGGGAGGGAGAGACCCAGTACTTC

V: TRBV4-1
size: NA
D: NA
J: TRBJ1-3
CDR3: CASSQDGGDTGNTIYF
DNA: TGCGCCAGCAGCCAAGATGGGGGGGACACTGGAAACACCATATATTTT

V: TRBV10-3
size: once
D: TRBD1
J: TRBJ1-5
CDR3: CAISPGTGGNQPQHF
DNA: TGTGCCATCAGTCCGGGGACAGGGGGGAATCAGCCCCAGCATTTT

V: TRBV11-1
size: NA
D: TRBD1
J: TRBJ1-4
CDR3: CASLGQENEKLFF
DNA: TGTGCCAGCCTGGGACAGGAAAATGAAAAACTGTTTTTT

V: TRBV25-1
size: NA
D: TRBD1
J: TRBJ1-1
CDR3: CASRQGATEAFF
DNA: TGTGCCAGTAGACAGGGGGCCACTGAAGCTTTCTTT

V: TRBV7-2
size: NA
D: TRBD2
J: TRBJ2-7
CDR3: CASSFSGSSYEQYF
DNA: TGTGCCAGCAGCTTTAGCGGGTCGTCCTACGAGCAGTACTTC

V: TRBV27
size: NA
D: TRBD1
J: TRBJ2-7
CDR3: CASSLIGQGVDEQYF
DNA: TGTGCCAGCAGTCTCATAGGACAGGGGGTGGACGAGCAGTACTTC

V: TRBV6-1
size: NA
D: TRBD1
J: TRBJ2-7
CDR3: CASSETGAYEQYF
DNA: TGTGCCAGCAGTGAAACAGGGGCGTACGAGCAGTACTTC

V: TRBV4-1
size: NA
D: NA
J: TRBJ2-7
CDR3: CASSQEGQNYEQYF
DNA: TGCGCCAGCAGCCAAGAAGGACAGAACTACGAGCAGTACTTC

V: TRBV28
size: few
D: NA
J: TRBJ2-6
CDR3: CASSSGVGANVLTF
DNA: TGTGCCAGCAGTTCAGGGGTTGGGGCCAACGTCCTGACTTTC

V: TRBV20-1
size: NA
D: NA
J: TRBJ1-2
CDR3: CSPPGGYTF
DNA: TGCAGTCCTCCGGGGGGCTACACCTTC

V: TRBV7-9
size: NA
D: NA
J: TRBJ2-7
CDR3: CASSLATGYEQYF
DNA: TGTGCCAGCAGCTTAGCTACGGGCTACGAGCAGTACTTC

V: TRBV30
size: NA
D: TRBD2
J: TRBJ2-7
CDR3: CAWSRGGGEQYF
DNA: TGTGCCTGGAGTAGGGGCGGGGGAGAGCAGTACTTC

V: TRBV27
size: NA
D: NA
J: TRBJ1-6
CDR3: CASSLLNSPLHF
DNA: TGTGCCAGCAGTTTACTGAATTCACCCCTCCACTTT

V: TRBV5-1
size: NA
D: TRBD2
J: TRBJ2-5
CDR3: CASSLAPPLAGGGSETQYF
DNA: TGCGCCAGCAGCTTGGCCCCGCCGCTAGCGGGGGGTGGGTCGGAGACCCAGTACTTC

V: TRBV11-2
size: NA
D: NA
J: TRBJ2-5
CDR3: CASGQGEETQYF
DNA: TGTGCCAGCGGCCAAGGAGAGGAGACCCAGTACTTC

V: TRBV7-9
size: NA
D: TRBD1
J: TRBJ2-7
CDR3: CASSSRQGGEQYF
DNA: TGTGCCAGCAGCTCCAGACAGGGCGGCGAGCAGTACTTC

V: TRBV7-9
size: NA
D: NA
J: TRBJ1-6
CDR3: CASSLGGKGASSYNSPLHF
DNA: TGTGCCAGCAGCTTGGGGGGGAAAGGGGCCAGCTCCTATAATTCACCCCTCCACTTT

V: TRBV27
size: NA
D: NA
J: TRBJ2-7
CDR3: CASSFRDTAEQYF
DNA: TGTGCCAGCAGTTTCCGGGACACCGCCGAGCAGTACTTC

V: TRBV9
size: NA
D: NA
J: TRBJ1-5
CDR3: CASSDRDTNQPQHF
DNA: TGTGCCAGCAGCGACCGGGACACCAATCAGCCCCAGCATTTT

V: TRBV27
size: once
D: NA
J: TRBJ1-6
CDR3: CASSPRGSSYNSPLHF
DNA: TGTGCCAGCAGTCCACGGGGGAGCTCCTATAATTCACCCCTCCACTTT

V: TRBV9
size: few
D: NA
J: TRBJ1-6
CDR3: CASSVDTGYNSPLHF
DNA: TGTGCCAGCAGTGTGGACACCGGGTACAATTCACCCCTCCACTTT

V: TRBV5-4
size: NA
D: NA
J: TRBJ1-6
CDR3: CASSLSGSPLHF
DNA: TGTGCCAGCAGCTTGTCGGGGTCACCCCTCCACTTT

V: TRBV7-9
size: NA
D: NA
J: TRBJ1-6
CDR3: CASSFYRTAGSNSPLHF
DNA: TGTGCCAGCAGCTTTTATAGGACAGCCGGTAGTAATTCACCCCTCCACTTT

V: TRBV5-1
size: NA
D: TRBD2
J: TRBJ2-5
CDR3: CASRSGGGPETQYF
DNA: TGCGCCAGCAGATCGGGCGGGGGGCCGGAGACCCAGTACTTC

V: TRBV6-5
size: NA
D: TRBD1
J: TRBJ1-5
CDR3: CASRYASDRVFAPPHF
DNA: TGTGCCAGCAGGTACGCCTCGGACAGGGTCTTCGCGCCCCCGCATTTT

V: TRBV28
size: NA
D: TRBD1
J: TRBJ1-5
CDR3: CASSFLQGANQPQHF
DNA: TGTGCCAGCAGTTTCCTGCAGGGGGCAAATCAGCCCCAGCATTTT

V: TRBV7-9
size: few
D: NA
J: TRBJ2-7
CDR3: CASSLVPGHYEQYF
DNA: TGTGCCAGCAGCTTAGTTCCGGGACACTACGAGCAGTACTTC

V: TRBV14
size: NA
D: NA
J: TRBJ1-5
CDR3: CASSQAAGIGNQPQHF
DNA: TGTGCCAGCAGCCAAGCGGCAGGGATCGGGAATCAGCCCCAGCATTTT

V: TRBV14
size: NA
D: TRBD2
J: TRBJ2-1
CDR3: CASSQKGASGVYNEQFF
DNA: TGTGCCAGCAGCCAAAAGGGGGCTAGCGGGGTATACAATGAGCAGTTCTTC

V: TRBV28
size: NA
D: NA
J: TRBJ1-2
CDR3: CASSLLGAQNYGYTF
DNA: TGTGCCAGCAGTTTATTAGGGGCGCAAAATTATGGCTACACCTTC

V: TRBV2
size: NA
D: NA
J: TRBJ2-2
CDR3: CASSEPGRNTGELFF
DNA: TGTGCCAGCAGTGAGCCGGGAAGGAACACCGGGGAGCTGTTTTTT

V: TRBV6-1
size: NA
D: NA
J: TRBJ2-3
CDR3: CASSEQAGSDTQYF
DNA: TGTGCCAGCAGTGAACAGGCGGGATCAGATACGCAGTATTTT

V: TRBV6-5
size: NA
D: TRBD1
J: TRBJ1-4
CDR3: CASTSGTEREKLFF
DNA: TGTGCCAGCACCTCCGGGACAGAGAGGGAAAAACTGTTTTTT

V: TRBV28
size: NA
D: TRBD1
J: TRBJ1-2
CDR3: CASWTGIYGYTF
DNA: TGTGCCAGCTGGACAGGGATCTATGGCTACACCTTC

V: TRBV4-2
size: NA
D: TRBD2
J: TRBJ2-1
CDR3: CASSQVQTSGGAHEQFF
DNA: TGTGCCAGCAGCCAAGTGCAGACTAGCGGGGGGGCCCATGAGCAGTTCTTC

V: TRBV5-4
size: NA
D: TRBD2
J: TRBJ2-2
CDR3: CASSLVTSGGRGELFF
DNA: TGTGCCAGCAGCTTGGTGACTAGCGGGGGGCGCGGGGAGCTGTTTTTT

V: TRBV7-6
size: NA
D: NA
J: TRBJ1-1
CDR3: CASSDPRGKNTEAFF
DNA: TGTGCCAGCTCCGACCCCCGGGGGAAGAACACTGAAGCTTTCTTT

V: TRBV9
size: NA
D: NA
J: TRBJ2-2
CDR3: CASSAGGNTGELFF
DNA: TGTGCCAGCAGCGCCGGGGGGAACACCGGGGAGCTGTTTTTT

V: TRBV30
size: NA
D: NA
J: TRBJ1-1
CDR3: CAWSTRGKAFF
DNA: TGTGCCTGGAGTACCAGGGGAAAAGCTTTCTTT